The T cell receptor (beta chain) described here comes from a study of Tregs in tolerant kidney transplant recipients. For this clone: Its antigen remains unidentified.

General study findings and limits: The most relevant donor-specific Treg TCRbeta repertoire apparently came from expansion with activated donor B cells.

Thawed PBMCs were FACS-sorted into unstimulated CD4+CD25+CD127- regulatory T cells, CD4+CD25- non-regulatory cells, CD4 and CD8 cells. Germline values: CDR1 MNHEY, CDR2 SMNVEV (reference sequence). The CDR3 has 15 amino acids. V lost 6 bases and J 1 base, leaving 10 bases between the germline ends. Assay: immunoSEQ multiplex PCR; the TCRdb copy retains only in-frame clones and omits some. The sample yields 85,000 to 90,000 clones, approximately 92% seen once. Input material: CD8+ T cells from blood. The chain recombines TRBV27 with TRBJ2-6; perhaps TRBD2 as D (5 bases). The TCR originated in a human donor in good health. This CDR3 is CASRLAGSGANVLTF. For the CDR3, the DNA is TGTGCCAGCAGGCTTGCGGGTTCTGGGGCCAACGTCCTGACTTTC.